These 22 T cell receptor beta chains came from one sample sequenced in a study of T cell responses to AZD1222 COVID-19 vaccine. Clones were sequenced by immunoSEQ multiplex PCR, and TCRdb holds only the in-frame ones, with some missing. The profile covers some 150,000 clones, with around 95% appearing a single time and around 1.3% taken by the ten largest. This specimen was peripheral blood, taken on day 0 of AZD1222 vaccination. These TCRs come from an adult in good health.

This rearrangement joins TRBV27 to TRBJ1-6, with D maybe TRBD1 (6 bases). The V gene's germline CDR1 is MNHEY and CDR2 SMNVEV (reference sequence). V lost 9 bases and J 3 bases, leaving 18 bases between the germline ends. This CDR3 region has 16 residues. The CDR3 DNA reads as TGTGCCAGGCCTGCCCAGGGGAGGGACTATAATTCACCCCTCCACTTT. Translated: CARPAQGRDYNSPLHF.

The genes are TRBV18 and TRBJ1-3, with TRBD1 identical over 9 bases. The CDR3 sequence is 17 residues long. V dropped 3 bases and J dropped 4; count of bases not matched to a gene: 10. The V gene's germline CDR1 is KGHSH and CDR2 LQKENI. CDR3 protein: CASSPIGTGRSGNTIYF. DNA for the CDR3: TGTGCCAGCTCACCCATCGGGACAGGGAGGTCCGGAAACACCATATATTTT.

The chain couples TRBV19 to TRBJ1-5; D is possibly TRBD1 (6 bases). Trimming shortened V by 6 bases and J by 0 bases, and 12 bases separated the two germline ends. CDR1 is LNHDA and CDR2 is SQIVND in the germline V gene (reference sequence). The CDR3 spans 15 residues. The CDR3 nucleotides are TGTGCCAGTAGGGACAGAGGTTATAGCAATCAGCCCCAGCATTTT. The encoded protein is CASRDRGYSNQPQHF.

This chain links TRBV10-1 with TRBJ2-5; 8 nucleotides align to TRBD1. CDR3 size: 15 residues. V dropped 7 bases and J dropped 5; count of bases not matched to a gene: 12. Germline assignment: CDR1 WNHNN and CDR2 SYGVQD (reference sequence). CDR3 loop: CASKIDRGVGETQYF. CDR3 DNA sequence: TGCGCCAGCAAAATAGACAGGGGAGTAGGGGAGACCCAGTACTTC.

The chain is built from TRBV28 and TRBJ1-5; D ambiguous. V was pared by 7 bases and J by 1 base, with 8 bases between. Per the germline V gene, CDR1 is MDHEN and CDR2 is SYDVKM. This CDR3 has 13 residues. The chain's CDR3 is CASIDTSNQPQHF. CDR3 nucleotide sequence: TGTGCCAGCATTGACACCAGCAATCAGCCCCAGCATTTT.

The chain uses TRBV28 and TRBJ1-3, with D uncertain. The germline gives CDR1 MDHEN, CDR2 SYDVKM. V was clipped by 6 bases and J by 3 bases, with 18 bases between them. This CDR3 region has 16 residues. The CDR3 DNA sequence: TGTGCCAGCAGCCGTTTCCGAGAGGGTGGTGGAAACACCATATATTTT. Translated: CASSRFREGGGNTIYF.

This rearrangement joins TRBV9 to TRBJ1-5, with 10 bases fitting TRBD1. The CDR3 sequence is 17 residues long. The J segment lost 0 bases and the V segment lost 3 bases, leaving 6 bases of the junction unmatched. CDR1 and CDR2 from the germline V gene are SGDLS and YYNGEE. CDR3 amino acids: CASSEPGQGNSNQPQHF. CDR3 DNA sequence: TGTGCCAGCAGCGAGCCGGGACAGGGGAATAGCAATCAGCCCCAGCATTTT.

The V gene is TRBV18, the J gene TRBJ1-2; 8 bases align to TRBD1. Trimming cost V 2 bases and J 4 bases; bases outside gene matches: 0. The CDR3 has 13 residues. The germline V gene has CDR1 KGHSH and CDR2 LQKENI. Written as DNA, the CDR3 is TGTGCCAGCTCACCAGACAGGGGCTATGGCTACACCTTC. Protein product: CASSPDRGYGYTF.

This sequence joins TRBV7-9 and TRBJ2-3, with 10 bases fitting TRBD2. Germline trimming cut 3 bases from V and 0 bases from J; bases unmatched to any gene: 12. The germline V gene has CDR1 SEHNR and CDR2 FQNEAQ (reference sequence). The CDR3 runs 19 residues. The CDR3 bases are TGTGCCAGCAGCTTGAGGGCTAGCGGGGGATTTTCTAGCACAGATACGCAGTATTTT. It specifies CASSLRASGGFSSTDTQYF.

This rearrangement joins TRBV27 to TRBJ2-2; unclear D gene. Per the germline V gene, CDR1 is MNHEY and CDR2 is SMNVEV (reference sequence). Trimming removed 5 bases at V and 1 base at J, with 11 bases between. The CDR3 runs to 15 residues. The CDR3 reads CASSPSRLNTGELFF. DNA of the CDR3: TGTGCCAGCAGTCCCTCGAGACTGAACACCGGGGAGCTGTTTTTT.

The V and J genes are TRBV7-9 and TRBJ1-1; weak D call: TRBD1 (5 bases). V was shortened by 5 bases and J by 2 bases, with 21 bases between the two germline ends. Germline CDR1 SEHNR, CDR2 FQNEAQ (reference sequence). The CDR3 has 17 amino acids. In nucleotides, the CDR3 is TGTGCCAGCAGCCCGTTGTCGGGAAGTGACAGAAACACTGAAGCTTTCTTT. It specifies CASSPLSGSDRNTEAFF.

The chain carries TRBV11-2 and TRBJ2-7; D unresolved. Trimming shortened V by 1 base and J by 2 bases, and 6 bases separated the two germline ends. Germline assignment: CDR1 SGHAT and CDR2 FQNNGV. This CDR3 has 13 amino acids. CDR3 sequence (DNA): TGTGCCAGCAGCTTAGTAAGTACCTACGAGCAGTACGTC. It yields the protein CASSLVSTYEQYV.

V gene TRBV9 combines with J gene TRBJ1-1, with D hard to call. Germline values: CDR1 SGDLS, CDR2 YYNGEE. CDR3 length: 13 amino acids. V was cut by 0 bases and J by 4 bases, with 7 bases left in between. This chain's CDR3 is CASSVVGFTEAFF. In DNA form, the CDR3 reads TGTGCCAGCAGCGTAGTGGGCTTCACTGAAGCTTTCTTT.

The chain carries TRBV7-9 and TRBJ1-6; tentative D call: TRBD1 (5 bases). CDR3 length: 15 amino acids. Per the germline V gene, CDR1 is SEHNR and CDR2 is FQNEAQ (reference sequence). V was clipped by 2 bases and J by 10 bases, with 15 bases between them. The CDR3 coding sequence is TGTGCCAGCAGCTTATTAGGGCAGGGAGAATCACCCCTCCACTTT. Translated, it gives CASSLLGQGESPLHF.

The chain carries TRBV10-1 and TRBJ2-3; 16 bases align to TRBD2. Germline CDR1 is WNHNN and CDR2 is SYGVQD (reference sequence). V was clipped by 4 bases and J by 4 bases; unmatched bases: 11. This CDR3 has 19 residues. CDR3 in amino acids: CASSGGLAGGPTVADTQYF. Written as DNA, the CDR3 is TGCGCCAGCAGTGGGGGACTAGCGGGAGGGCCAACGGTCGCAGATACGCAGTATTTT.

The chain has TRBV7-2 and TRBJ1-5, with a tentative D call TRBD1 (5 bases). The germline V gene encodes CDR1 SGHTA and CDR2 FQGNSA. The CDR3 contains 14 residues. Deletions cut 5 bases from V and 9 bases from J, with 17 bases between. Written as DNA, the CDR3 is TGTGCCAGCAGCCCTCATCGGGGGGGGTTGCCCCAGCATTTT. Translating gives CASSPHRGGLPQHF. Looking up the rest from reference TRBV7-2 and TRBJ1-5 gives the full variable domain: GAGVSQSPSNKVTEKGKDVELRCDPISGHTALYWYRQSLGQGLEFLIYFQGNSAPDKSGLPSDRFSAERTGGSVSTLTIQRTQQEDSAVYLCASSPHRGGLPQHFGDGTRLSIL.

J is TRBJ1-4 and V is TRBV15; D is undetermined. Trimming removed 7 bases at V and 0 bases at J, with 15 bases between. The V gene's germline CDR1 is LNHNV and CDR2 YYDKDF (reference sequence). The CDR3 runs 16 residues. CDR3: CATKRSPSATNEKLFF. The CDR3 bases are TGTGCCACCAAACGGTCCCCCTCTGCAACTAATGAAAAACTGTTTTTT. Using reference TRBV15 and TRBJ1-4 for the parts outside the CDR3, the full variable domain is DAMVIQNPRYQVTQFGKPVTLSCSQTLNHNVMYWYQQKSSQAPKLLFHYYDKDFNNEADTPDNFQSRRPNTSFCFLDIRSPGLGDTAMYLCATKRSPSATNEKLFFGSGTQLSVL.

V and J are TRBV7-2 and TRBJ1-6; possible D gene TRBD1, 5 bases. This CDR3 is built from 18 residues. Germline V gives CDR1 SGHTA, CDR2 FQGNSA. The germline V and J ends were trimmed by 5 bases and 7 bases, with 24 bases remaining between them. CDR3: CASSGAGSSGVGNSPLHF. Here the CDR3 DNA reads TGTGCCAGCAGCGGGGCGGGGTCCTCGGGTGTGGGGAATTCACCCCTCCACTTT. Full variable domain (rest looked up from reference TRBV7-2 and TRBJ1-6): GAGVSQSPSNKVTEKGKDVELRCDPISGHTALYWYRQSLGQGLEFLIYFQGNSAPDKSGLPSDRFSAERTGGSVSTLTIQRTQQEDSAVYLCASSGAGSSGVGNSPLHFGNGTRLTVT.

This chain connects TRBV19 to TRBJ2-1; a weak D match, TRBD2 (5 bases). This CDR3 spans 15 amino acids. CDR1 is LNHDA and CDR2 is SQIVND in the germline V gene (reference sequence). V was clipped by 5 bases and J by 8 bases, with 19 bases between them. The CDR3 sequence: CASSLADNLPHEQFF. The CDR3 DNA sequence: TGTGCCAGTAGTCTAGCAGACAACTTACCGCATGAGCAGTTCTTC.

This chain links TRBV28 with TRBJ1-2, with D unresolved. The CDR3 runs 13 residues. Trimming pared 4 bases from V and 6 bases from J, leaving 12 bases between. Germline loops: CDR1 MDHEN, CDR2 SYDVKM. The CDR3 DNA is TGTGCCAGCAGTTCCAGTCCTCAGGATGGCTACACCTTC. It codes for CASSSSPQDGYTF.

The chain uses TRBV7-9 and TRBJ1-1, with a tentative D call TRBD1 (6 bases). The CDR3 covers 14 residues. Germline loops: CDR1 SEHNR, CDR2 FQNEAQ (reference sequence). Between the trimmed V and J ends, which lost 3 bases and 3 bases, there was a span of 11 bases. The CDR3 nucleotides read TGTGCCAGCAGCTTTGGGCCAGGGGACACTGAAGCTTTCTTT. Its protein is CASSFGPGDTEAFF. The variable domain in full, completed from reference TRBV7-9 and TRBJ1-1, reads DTGVSQNPRHKITKRGQNVTFRCDPISEHNRLYWYRQTLGQGPEFLTYFQNEAQLEKSRLLSDRFSAERPKGSFSTLEIQRTEQGDSAMYLCASSFGPGDTEAFFGQGTRLTVV.

V and J are TRBV4-3 and TRBJ2-4, with TRBD1 as a possible D gene (5 bases). Germline assignment: CDR1 LGHNA and CDR2 YSLEER. This CDR3 has 17 amino acids. V lost 0 bases, J lost 4 bases, and 16 bases lay in between. CDR3 bases: TGCGCCAGCAGCCAAGATACCGCTGGGGCCAATAAAAACATTCAGTACTTC. Its translation: CASSQDTAGANKNIQYF.